The sequence of this TCR beta chain was determined in a study of blood T cells in healthy people across ages. This clonotype was picked up a small number of times. Its matching antigen is unknown. Sample-barcoded 5' priming and a J-beta primer mix drove a second PCR of roughly 7 to 11 cycles. Every sample produced at least 2.5 million CDR3-containing paired-end reads. TCRdb analysed the 5' RACE reads with MiXCR anew, one entry per CDR3 protein. This sample has 1.4 million to 1.5 million distinct CDR3 sequences, with roughly 40% found just once. The CDR3 has 15 amino acids. The V gene end was trimmed by 2 bases and the J gene end by 10 bases; junction bases not matched to a gene: 9. The germline V gene encodes CDR1 MNHEY and CDR2 SVGEGT. Study observations and caveats: Using unsorted PBMCs precluded a conclusive naive versus antigen-experienced comparison.

The sequenced material came from blood. The rearrangement links TRBV6-2 or TRBV6-3 to TRBJ2-1, with TRBD2 matching over 9 bases. The receptor was derived from a woman aged 18-29 years in good health. Written as DNA, the CDR3 is TGTGCCAGCAGTTACAGAGGGCTAGCGGGACAGGAGCAGTTCTTC. Translated, it gives CASSYRGLAGQEQFF.